This T cell receptor beta chain was recorded in a study of T cells in Graves' hyperthyroidism and ophthalmopathy. The hyperthyroidism patients had all been newly diagnosed, and their disease duration was under 2 months. Their ages ranged from 18 to 65 years. Using more than 7.5 ml of fresh peripheral blood, PBMCs were prepared. Findings of the study overall: It was a median 6.5 months before onset that the model predicted ophthalmopathy. Blood held most thyroid clonotypes expanded above 0.001 frequency.

RNA transcripts were the template for amplifying TCR beta CDR3 regions. The HTBI primer set was used in a first-round RT-PCR of the TCR CDR3. TCRdb re-analysed the multiplex PCR reads in MiXCR, keeping a single row per CDR3 protein. The repertoire holds 250,000 to 300,000 distinct CDR3 sequences, with around 15% as singletons. Many counts were recorded for this clonotype. Its antigen is as yet unknown. CDR3 length equals 12 residues. V lost 5 bases to trimming and J lost 10 bases; unmatched junction nucleotides: 3. The rearrangement links TRBV12-3 or TRBV12-4 to TRBJ2-1; 9 bases line up with TRBD1. Sequencing input: blood. This TCR was sampled from a woman aged 40 to 49 with Graves' hyperthyroidism. CDR3 in DNA: TGTGCCAGCAGTAACAGGGGGCACGAGCAGTTCTTC. This gives the protein CASSNRGHEQFF.